The clone carrying this T cell receptor beta chain has at least ten counts. TCRdb redid the calling of the 5' RACE reads with MiXCR, one entry per CDR3 protein. The table has over 40,000 distinct CDR3 sequences, about 6.3% seen once; the top ten hold around 0.57%. This specimen comes from a study of neurological immune-mediated disorders. V dropped 9 bases and J dropped 6; count of bases not matched to a gene: 5. CDR3 length: 14 amino acids. The germline gives CDR1 MNHEY, CDR2 SVGEGT. The specimen was CD4+ T cells from blood. This clonotype was sampled from a woman aged 35 to 49 in good health. This chain joins TRBV6-2 or TRBV6-3 and TRBJ2-1; 13 bases map to TRBD2. The CDR3 protein is CASRTSGRANEQFF. DNA of the CDR3: TGTGCCAGTAGGACTAGCGGGAGAGCCAATGAGCAGTTCTTC.